These 20 T cell receptor beta chains share one sample of origin, sequenced in a study of neoadjuvant anti-PD-1 for oral cavity cancer. The protocol was immunoSEQ multiplex PCR, while the TCRdb copy is restricted to in-frame clones and leaves out a portion. This table holds some 30,000 clones, about 77% found once. Described time point: after neoadjuvant nivolumab, at surgical resection. The specimen comprised PBMCs, sampled after nivolumab (anti-PD-1) treatment. These receptors were collected from a person aged 40 to 85 with oral cavity squamous cell carcinoma.

By sample share, this clone is medium-sized. The CDR3 coding sequence is TGTGCCAGCAGCTCCCATGGCTCGGCGGGGGGGCTCTACGAGCAGTACTTC. Translating gives CASSSHGSAGGLYEQYF. The chain uses TRBV7-9 and TRBJ2-7, with 9 nucleotides matching TRBD2. CDR1 is SEHNR and CDR2 is FQNEAQ in the germline V gene (reference sequence). The junction had 13 bases not matched to a gene; V was cut back by 4 bases and J by 3 bases. CDR3 size: 17 residues.

The chain links TRBV6-1 to TRBJ1-2, with D possibly TRBD1 on 5 matching bases. CDR3 length: 11 residues. V lost 11 bases and J 4 bases, leaving 11 bases between the germline ends. The germline V gene has CDR1 MNHNS and CDR2 SASEGT. The DNA for the CDR3 is TGTGCCGGGGGGGACGGCTATGGCTACACCTTC. Residues: CAGGDGYGYTF.

The gene calls are TRBV10-3 and TRBJ1-1; 9 bases are shared with TRBD1. Germline V gene sequence: CDR1 ENHRY, CDR2 SYGVKD. V dropped 7 bases and J dropped 6; count of bases not matched to a gene: 9. The CDR3 totals 14 residues. The CDR3 loop is CAIKGDRATPEAFF. The CDR3 region has the DNA TGTGCCATCAAGGGGGACAGGGCCACCCCTGAAGCTTTCTTT.

This clone was detected once. This sequence joins TRBV7-6 and TRBJ2-4; D possibly corresponds to TRBD1 (5 bases). The germline gives CDR1 SGHVS, CDR2 FNYEAQ. The CDR3 totals 15 residues. V was pared by 5 bases and J by 1 base, with 12 bases between. The CDR3 is CASSPKAGAKNIQYF. In nucleotides, the CDR3 is TGTGCCAGCAGCCCCAAGGCAGGGGCCAAAAACATTCAGTACTTC.

The rearrangement uses TRBV4-1 and TRBJ2-7; D not resolved. V gave up 0 bases and J gave up 1 base, with 13 bases separating them. The CDR3 spans 16 residues. Germline CDR1 is MGHRA and CDR2 is YSYEKL. The CDR3 coding sequence is TGCGCCAGCAGCCAAGATCGAACAGTTGTGTCCTACGAGCAGTACTTC. It is translated as CASSQDRTVVSYEQYF.

The chain has TRBV9 and TRBJ1-4; D possibly corresponds to TRBD1 (5 bases). CDR3 size: 15 residues. V was trimmed by 3 bases and J by 5 bases, leaving 14 bases between them. The germline V gene has CDR1 SGDLS and CDR2 YYNGEE. CDR3 sequence: CASSEGRQQNEKLFF. CDR3 coding DNA: TGTGCCAGCAGCGAGGGGAGACAGCAGAATGAAAAACTGTTTTTT.

The V and J genes are TRBV5-1 and TRBJ2-1; a weak D match, TRBD2 (6 bases). CDR1 is SGHRS and CDR2 is YFSETQ in the germline V gene. The CDR3 spans 14 residues. Trimming cost V 0 bases and J 10 bases, with 14 bases left between them. The CDR3 protein is CASSLGAGRDEQFF. In DNA, the CDR3 is TGCGCCAGCAGCTTGGGGGCGGGGCGCGACGAGCAGTTCTTC. The full variable domain, completed using reference TRBV5-1 and TRBJ2-1, is KAGVTQTPRYLIKTRGQQVTLSCSPISGHRSVSWYQQTPGQGLQFLFEYFSETQRNKGNFPGRFSGRQFSNSRSEMNVSTLELGDSALYLCASSLGAGRDEQFFGPGTRLTVL.

V is TRBV7-2 and J is TRBJ1-2; 9 positions match TRBD1. The CDR3 runs to 14 residues. CDR1 is SGHTA, CDR2 FQGNSA, per germline. V was pared by 6 bases and J by 6 bases, with 8 bases of the junction left unmatched. CDR3 sequence (DNA): TGTGCCAGCAGAGAAACAGGGGGCGCAGATGGCTACACCTTC. As protein: CASRETGGADGYTF.

This chain links TRBV23-1 with TRBJ2-7; 8 bases agree with TRBD1. TRBV23-1 belongs to the ORF category, with a function that is uncertain. The CDR3 totals 17 residues. With 7 bases clipped from V and 7 bases from J, the junction kept 21 bases outside the gene matches. The CDR3 is CASTYLTGQVFLEEQYF. CDR3 in DNA: TGCGCCAGCACTTACCTAACGGGACAGGTTTTTTTAGAGGAGCAGTACTTC.

The chain employs TRBV6-4 and TRBJ2-3; 10 bases align to TRBD1. This CDR3 has 16 amino acids. Germline CDR1 is MRHNA and CDR2 is SNTAGT. V was clipped by 6 bases and J by 1 base; unmatched bases: 7. Here the CDR3 reads CASSLTGTGGTDTQYF. The CDR3 DNA reads TGTGCCAGCAGCTTAACCGGGACAGGGGGCACAGATACGCAGTATTTT.

The V call is TRBV30, the J call TRBJ1-1, with D hard to call. This CDR3 comprises 10 residues. Germline V gives CDR1 GTSNPN, CDR2 SVGIG (reference sequence). V lost 2 bases and J lost 7, with 5 bases in between. In DNA form, the CDR3 reads TGTGCCTGGAGTTCGGGTGAAGCTTTCTTT. This codes for CAWSSGEAFF.

This chain uses TRBV18 with TRBJ1-2; tentative D call: TRBD1 (6 bases). V was clipped by 3 bases and J by 5 bases, with 16 bases between them. The germline gives CDR1 KGHSH, CDR2 LQKENI. The CDR3 loop spans 15 amino acids. CDR3 coding DNA: TGTGCCAGCTCACCGGAACTCGGGGGCTCTTATGGCTACACCTTC. Translated, it gives CASSPELGGSYGYTF.

The V call is TRBV5-1, the J call TRBJ1-4; no firm D call. V lost 5 bases and J lost 5, with 7 bases in between. The germline gives CDR1 SGHRS, CDR2 YFSETQ. This CDR3 has 12 amino acids. In nucleotides, the CDR3 is TGCGCCAGCAGGGAGGACAATGAAAAACTGTTTTTT. Its translation is CASREDNEKLFF.

This rearrangement joins TRBV27 to TRBJ2-2; D remains unclear. CDR3 size: 14 residues. Germline lookup yields CDR1 MNHEY and CDR2 SMNVEV (reference sequence). The V end lost 5 bases, the J end lost 7 bases, and 14 bases lay between the germline ends. CDR3 region: CASSPRAYGGELFF. CDR3 DNA: TGTGCCAGCAGTCCCCGGGCCTACGGCGGGGAGCTGTTTTTT.

The rearrangement uses TRBV19 and TRBJ2-7; the D gene is possibly TRBD2 (6 bases). V was pared by 5 bases and J by 4 bases, with 12 bases between. Per the germline V gene, CDR1 is LNHDA and CDR2 is SQIVND (reference sequence). The CDR3 length is 13 residues. CDR3 protein: CASSPRAGYEQYF. CDR3 sequence (DNA): TGTGCCAGTAGTCCCCGTGCGGGGTACGAGCAGTACTTC.

J is TRBJ1-3 and V is TRBV19, with D possibly being TRBD1 (5 bases). V was cut by 4 bases and J by 0 bases, with 13 bases left in between. The CDR3 loop spans 16 amino acids. In germline, CDR1 is LNHDA, CDR2 SQIVND (reference sequence). This CDR3 reads CASSRRDGPSGNTIYF. The CDR3 nucleotides read TGTGCCAGTAGTAGAAGGGACGGCCCCTCTGGAAACACCATATATTTT.

The chain links TRBV27 to TRBJ1-5, with TRBD1 identical over 8 bases. Germline-derived CDR1 and CDR2 are MNHEY and SMNVEV (reference sequence). Trimming cost V 5 bases and J 2 bases; bases outside gene matches: 14. The CDR3 extends over 18 amino acids. The CDR3 DNA reads as TGTGCCAGCAGTGCGGCGGCAGGGGGCCTCTCGGGCAATCAGCCCCAGCATTTT. As protein: CASSAAAGGLSGNQPQHF.

V usage is TRBV7-9 and J usage is TRBJ2-1; 11 nucleotides line up with TRBD2. The CDR3 spans 14 residues. The germline gives CDR1 SEHNR, CDR2 FQNEAQ (reference sequence). Trimming took 6 bases from V and 4 from J; bases not matched to a gene: 2. Written as DNA, the CDR3 is TGTGCCAGCAGTAGACTAGCGGGGTACAATGAGCAGTTCTTC. Translating gives CASSRLAGYNEQFF. Filled out from reference TRBV7-9 and TRBJ2-1, the complete variable domain reads DTGVSQNPRHKITKRGQNVTFRCDPISEHNRLYWYRQTLGQGPEFLTYFQNEAQLEKSRLLSDRFSAERPKGSFSTLEIQRTEQGDSAMYLCASSRLAGYNEQFFGPGTRLTVL.

This chain connects TRBV28 to TRBJ1-2; D call uncertain. Trimming left V 8 bases short and J 2 bases short, with 6 bases between. Germline V CDR1 and CDR2: MDHEN, SYDVKM. This CDR3 contains 11 residues. CDR3 sequence reads: CASRLNYGYTF. The CDR3 DNA follows: TGTGCCAGCCGGTTGAACTATGGCTACACCTTC.

The chain carries TRBV9 and TRBJ2-1; no definite D call. Germline V CDR1 and CDR2: SGDLS, YYNGEE. The CDR3 length is 17 residues. Trimming shortened V by 3 bases and J by 4 bases, and 20 bases separated the two germline ends. In DNA form, the CDR3 reads TGTGCCAGCAGCGGCACCCGCCCGGAAAAAGAGTACAATGAGCAGTTCTTC. Translated: CASSGTRPEKEYNEQFF.